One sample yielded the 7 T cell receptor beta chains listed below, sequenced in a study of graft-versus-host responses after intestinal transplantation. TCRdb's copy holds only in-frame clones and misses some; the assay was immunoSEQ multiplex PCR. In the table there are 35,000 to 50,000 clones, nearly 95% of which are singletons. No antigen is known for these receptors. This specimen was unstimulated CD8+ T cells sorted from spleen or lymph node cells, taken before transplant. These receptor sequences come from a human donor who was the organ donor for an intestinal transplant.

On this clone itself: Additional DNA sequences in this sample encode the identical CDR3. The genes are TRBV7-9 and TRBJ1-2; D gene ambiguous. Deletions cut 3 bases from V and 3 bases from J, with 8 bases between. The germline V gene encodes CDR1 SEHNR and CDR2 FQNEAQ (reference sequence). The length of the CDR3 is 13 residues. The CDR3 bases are TGTGCCAGCAGCTTCGACGGATACTATGGCTACACCTTC. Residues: CASSFDGYYGYTF.

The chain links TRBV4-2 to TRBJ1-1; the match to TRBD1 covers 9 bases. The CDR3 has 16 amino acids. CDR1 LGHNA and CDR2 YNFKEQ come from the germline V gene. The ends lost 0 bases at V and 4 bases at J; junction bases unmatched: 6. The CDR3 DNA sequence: TGTGCCAGCAGCCAAGAAGGGACAGGGACGGCCACTGAAGCTTTCTTT. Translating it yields CASSQEGTGTATEAFF.

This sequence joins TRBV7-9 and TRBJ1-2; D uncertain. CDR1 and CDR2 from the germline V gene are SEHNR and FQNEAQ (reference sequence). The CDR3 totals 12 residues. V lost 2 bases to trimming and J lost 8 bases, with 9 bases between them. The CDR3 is CASSLQVWGYTF. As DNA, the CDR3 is TGTGCCAGCAGCTTACAAGTTTGGGGCTACACCTTC.

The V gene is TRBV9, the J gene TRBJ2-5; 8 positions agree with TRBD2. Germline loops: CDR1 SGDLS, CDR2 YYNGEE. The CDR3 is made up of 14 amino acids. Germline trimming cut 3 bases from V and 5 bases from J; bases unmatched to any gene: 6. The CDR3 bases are TGTGCCAGCAGCGCGACGGGGGGGGGCGAGACCCAGTACTTC. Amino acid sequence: CASSATGGGETQYF. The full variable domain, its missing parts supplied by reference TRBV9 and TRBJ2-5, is DSGVTQTPKHLITATGQRVTLRCSPRSGDLSVYWYQQSLDQGLQFLIQYYNGEERAKGNILERFSAQQFPDLHSELNLSSLELGDSALYFCASSATGGGETQYFGPGTRLLVL.

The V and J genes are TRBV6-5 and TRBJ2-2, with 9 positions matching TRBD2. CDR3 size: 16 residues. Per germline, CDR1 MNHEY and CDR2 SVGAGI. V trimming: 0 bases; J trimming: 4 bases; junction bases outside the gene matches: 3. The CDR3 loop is CASSYSGGGVTGELFF. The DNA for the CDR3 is TGTGCCAGCAGTTACTCGGGCGGGGGGGTCACCGGGGAGCTGTTTTTT.

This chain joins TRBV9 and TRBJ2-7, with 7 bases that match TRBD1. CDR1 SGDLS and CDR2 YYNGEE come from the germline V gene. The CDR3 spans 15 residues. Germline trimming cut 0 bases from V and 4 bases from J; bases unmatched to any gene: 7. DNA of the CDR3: TGTGCCAGCAGCGTAGCGCCGGGACAGCCATACGAGCAGTACTTC. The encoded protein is CASSVAPGQPYEQYF.

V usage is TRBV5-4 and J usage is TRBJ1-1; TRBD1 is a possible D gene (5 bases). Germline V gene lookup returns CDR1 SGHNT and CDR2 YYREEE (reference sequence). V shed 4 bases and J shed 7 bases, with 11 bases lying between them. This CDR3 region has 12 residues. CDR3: CASSLGTGEAFF. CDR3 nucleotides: TGTGCCAGCAGCCTTGGTACAGGTGAAGCTTTCTTT.